The following is a TCR beta chain sequence with its context. TCRdb's copy holds only in-frame clones and misses some; the assay was immunoSEQ multiplex PCR. The sample has about 270,000 clones, roughly nine tenths seen once; the top ten hold about 8.7%. The source of the sample is a study of blood T cell repertoires in COVID-19. The V end was cut by 2 bases, the J end by 2 bases, with 4 bases between. CDR3 size: 13 residues. The sequenced sample consisted of peripheral blood. The V call is TRBV23-1, the J call TRBJ2-1; D unclear. TRBV23-1 is sorted into the ORF group, with uncertain function. The receptor comes from a man in his forties with active or convalescent COVID-19. As DNA, the CDR3 is TGCGCCAGCAGTCAAGTAGCCTACAATGAGCAGTTCTTC. Its protein product is CASSQVAYNEQFF.